These T cell receptor beta chains were read from a single sample in a study of beta chain features in type 1 diabetes. Clones were sequenced by immunoSEQ multiplex PCR, and TCRdb holds only the in-frame ones, with some missing. The data hold 150,000 to 190,000 clones, with under 9.5% observed a single time. Sequencing was performed on central memory CD4+ T cells from blood. Every receptor here comes from a man in his late teens or twenties in good health. Both conserved end residues are part of each CDR3. Each record gives: D gene, clone size, V gene, J gene, CDR3 protein, CDR3 DNA. A D gene is named only where the DNA matches it firmly. The size field is filled for only some rows; it gives once, few, many or a size class.

>TRBD1|few|TRBV10-3|TRBJ1-5
CAISATGDSNQPQHF
TGTGCCATCAGCGCAACAGGGGATAGCAATCAGCCCCAGCATTTT
>.|.|TRBV5-1|TRBJ2-7
CASSVTSGAHEQYF
TGCGCCAGCAGTGTTACCTCTGGGGCTCACGAGCAGTACTTC
>TRBD1|.|TRBV19|TRBJ1-2
CASSRPGTGTYGYTF
TGTGCCAGTAGTCGTCCCGGGACAGGGACCTATGGCTACACCTTC
>.|few|TRBV6-5|TRBJ2-7
CASSYSGSGEQYF
TGTGCCAGCAGTTACTCGGGAAGCGGCGAGCAGTACTTC
>.|many|TRBV29-1|TRBJ2-3
CSASPGTDTQYF
TGCAGCGCTTCTCCGGGCACAGATACGCAGTATTTT
>.|many|TRBV29-1|TRBJ2-1
CSVSDNEQFF
TGCAGCGTCAGCGACAATGAGCAGTTCTTC
>TRBD1|.|TRBV28|TRBJ2-7
CASSSGQGGTEQYF
TGTGCCAGCAGTTCGGGACAGGGGGGGACCGAGCAGTACTTC
>.|.|TRBV7-3|TRBJ2-2
CASSQRAGATGELFF
TGTGCCAGCAGCCAACGGGCAGGGGCGACTGGGGAGCTGTTTTTT
>TRBD2|.|TRBV5-1|TRBJ2-5
CASSLMGLAEETQYF
TGCGCCAGCAGCCTAATGGGACTAGCGGAAGAGACCCAGTACTTC
>.|.|TRBV9|TRBJ2-2
CASSPQHQTGELFF
TGTGCCAGCAGCCCCCAACATCAGACCGGGGAGCTGTTTTTT
>TRBD1|.|TRBV2|TRBJ2-7
CASGQGVYEQYF
TGTGCCAGCGGACAGGGAGTCTACGAGCAGTACTTC
>TRBD1|few|TRBV7-8|TRBJ1-1
CASSLAGTGGTEAFF
TGTGCCAGCAGCTTAGCGGGGACAGGGGGCACTGAAGCTTTCTTT
>TRBD2|.|TRBV7-2|TRBJ2-5
CASSLAPPGGAETQYF
TGTGCCAGCAGCTTAGCCCCTCCGGGGGGGGCTGAGACCCAGTACTTC
>.|.|TRBV18|TRBJ2-7
CASSPNPIYEQYF
TGTGCCAGCTCACCCAACCCTATCTACGAGCAGTACTTC
>TRBD2|few|TRBV28|TRBJ2-1
CAARERGGYNEQFF
TGTGCCGCAAGGGAGCGGGGGGGCTACAATGAGCAGTTCTTC
>.|few|TRBV30|TRBJ2-5
CACKGATQYF
TGTGCCTGTAAAGGGGCGACCCAGTACTTC
>.|.|TRBV19|TRBJ2-1
CASSILGQGSHEQFF
TGTGCCAGTAGTATTTTAGGCCAGGGCTCCCATGAGCAGTTCTTC
>TRBD2|few|TRBV4-2|TRBJ2-3
CASSQMAGGGADTQYF
TGTGCCAGCAGCCAGATGGCGGGCGGGGGGGCAGATACGCAGTATTTT